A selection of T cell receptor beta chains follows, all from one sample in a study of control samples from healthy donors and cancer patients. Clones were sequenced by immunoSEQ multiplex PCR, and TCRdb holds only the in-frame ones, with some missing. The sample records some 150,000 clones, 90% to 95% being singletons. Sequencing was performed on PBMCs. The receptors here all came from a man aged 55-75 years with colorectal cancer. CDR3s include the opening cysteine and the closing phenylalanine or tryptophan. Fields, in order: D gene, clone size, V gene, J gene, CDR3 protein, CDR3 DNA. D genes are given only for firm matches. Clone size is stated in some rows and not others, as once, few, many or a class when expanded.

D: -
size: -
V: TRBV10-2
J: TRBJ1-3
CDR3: CASSELRTFGNTIYF
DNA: TGCGCCAGCAGTGAACTTCGGACGTTTGGAAACACCATATATTTT

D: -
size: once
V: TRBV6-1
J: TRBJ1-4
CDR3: CASSEASLANEKLFF
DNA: TGTGCCAGCAGTGAAGCCTCTCTTGCTAATGAAAAACTGTTTTTT

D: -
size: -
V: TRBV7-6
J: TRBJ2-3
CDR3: CASSLEVGASTDTQYF
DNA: TGTGCCAGCAGCTTAGAAGTGGGGGCTAGCACAGATACGCAGTATTTT

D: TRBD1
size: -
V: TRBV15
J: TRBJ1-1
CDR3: CATSRDRPNTEAFF
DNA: TGTGCCACCAGCAGGGACAGGCCGAACACTGAAGCTTTCTTT

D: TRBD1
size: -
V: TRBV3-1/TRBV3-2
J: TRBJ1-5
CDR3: CASSQDRTGHQPQHF
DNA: TGTGCCAGCAGCCAAGACCGGACAGGCCATCAGCCCCAGCATTTT

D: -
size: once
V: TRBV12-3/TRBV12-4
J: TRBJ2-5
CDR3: CASSSQETQYF
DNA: TGTGCCAGCAGTTCCCAAGAGACCCAGTACTTC

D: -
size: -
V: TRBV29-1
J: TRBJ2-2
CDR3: CSVARENTGELFF
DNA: TGCAGCGTTGCCCGGGAGAACACCGGGGAGCTGTTTTTT

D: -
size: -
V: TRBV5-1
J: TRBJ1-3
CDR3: CASSLIGGEGNTIYF
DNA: TGCGCCAGCAGCTTGATTGGAGGTGAGGGAAACACCATATATTTT

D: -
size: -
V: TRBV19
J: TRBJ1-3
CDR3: CASKGPTSLNTIYF
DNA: TGTGCCAGTAAGGGACCTACGAGCTTGAACACCATATATTTT

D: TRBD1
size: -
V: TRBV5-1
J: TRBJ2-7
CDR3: CASSLGDRATDQYF
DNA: TGCGCCAGCAGCCTGGGGGACAGGGCTACGGATCAGTACTTC

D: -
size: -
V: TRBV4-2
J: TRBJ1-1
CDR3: CASSQDLGGDTEAFF
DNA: TGTGCCAGCAGCCAAGATTTGGGAGGGGACACTGAAGCTTTCTTT

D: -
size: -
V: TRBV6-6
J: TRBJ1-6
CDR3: CASSYTGRVDNSPLHF
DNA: TGTGCCAGCAGTTATACGGGCCGTGTCGACAATTCACCCCTCCACTTT

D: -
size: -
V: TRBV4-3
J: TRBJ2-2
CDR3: CASSQDAGANTGELFF
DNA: TGCGCCAGCAGCCAAGATGCGGGGGCCAACACCGGGGAGCTGTTTTTT

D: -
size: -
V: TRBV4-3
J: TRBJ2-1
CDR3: CASSQEDGGPPYNEQFF
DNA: TGCGCCAGCAGCCAAGAGGACGGCGGGCCCCCCTACAATGAGCAGTTCTTC

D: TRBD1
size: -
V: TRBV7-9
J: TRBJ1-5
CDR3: CASSVSGQGLQPQHF
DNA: TGTGCCAGCAGCGTGTCGGGACAGGGGCTTCAGCCCCAGCATTTT

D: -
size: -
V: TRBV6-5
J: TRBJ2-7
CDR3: CASRTDYEQYF
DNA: TGTGCCAGCAGGACCGACTACGAGCAGTACTTC

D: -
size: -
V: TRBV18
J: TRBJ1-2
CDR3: CASSPGRDYGYTF
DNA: TGTGCCAGCTCACCAGGCAGAGACTATGGCTACACCTTC

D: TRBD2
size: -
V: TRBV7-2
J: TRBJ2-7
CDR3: CASSLENSGASEQYF
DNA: TGTGCCAGCAGCTTAGAAAACAGCGGGGCAAGCGAGCAGTACTTC